Following are 17 T cell receptor beta chains from one sample sequenced in a study of T-cell reconstitution after alpha-beta-depleted transplantation in children. Unique molecular identifiers were used in preparing the TCRbeta library. TCRdb reanalysed the PCR reads using MiXCR and keeps one entry per CDR3 protein. The table includes over 150,000 distinct CDR3 sequences, about 7% detected once. Sample: PBMCs, taken before TCRalphabeta/CD19-depleted stem cell transplant. These receptors all come from a boy aged 2 to 10 with acute lymphoblastic leukemia, due to receive a stem cell transplant.

This clonotype was seen many times. The chain uses TRBV28 and TRBJ1-4; perhaps TRBD1 as D (6 bases). The germline V and J ends were trimmed by 5 bases and 7 bases, with 11 bases remaining between them. The germline gives CDR1 MDHEN, CDR2 SYDVKM. This CDR3 has 13 amino acids. CDR3 protein: CASSTGAGEKLFF. The DNA for the CDR3 is TGTGCCAGCAGTACGGGGGCTGGTGAAAAACTGTTTTTT.

Only a few counts were recorded for this clonotype. The chain recombines TRBV11-2 with TRBJ2-2, with TRBD2 as a possible D gene (5 bases). Per the germline V gene, CDR1 is SGHAT and CDR2 is FQNNGV. The V end was cut by 1 base, the J end by 4 bases, with 16 bases between. The CDR3 is 17 amino acids. The CDR3, as DNA: TGTGCCAGCAGCTTAGGTCCTCGGGGAGCGCGCACCGGGGAGCTGTTTTTT. This encodes CASSLGPRGARTGELFF. Full variable domain (rest looked up from reference TRBV11-2 and TRBJ2-2): EAGVAQSPRYKIIEKRQSVAFWCNPISGHATLYWYQQILGQGPKLLIQFQNNGVVDDSQLPKDRFSAERLKGVDSTLKIQPAKLEDSAVYLCASSLGPRGARTGELFFGEGSRLTVL.

The chain links TRBV4-1 to TRBJ1-3; no reliable D call. The V end was cut by 0 bases, the J end by 0 bases, with 12 bases between. This CDR3 has 17 amino acids. Per germline, CDR1 MGHRA and CDR2 YSYEKL. The CDR3 sequence is CASSQDSFLNSGNTIYF. The CDR3 nucleotides read TGCGCCAGCAGCCAAGATAGTTTTCTAAACTCTGGAAACACCATATATTTT.

The chain joins TRBV20-1 to TRBJ2-1; perhaps TRBD2 as D (5 bases). Germline CDR1 is DFQATT and CDR2 is SNEGSKA (reference sequence). This CDR3 comprises 17 residues. This CDR3 reads CCARGKAPPETYNEQFF. CDR3 sequence (DNA): TGCTGCGCTAGAGGGAAGGCTCCCCCGGAAACTTACAATGAGCAGTTCTTC.

In its sample, this clonotype was seen a few times. The V and J genes are TRBV20-1 and TRBJ2-3, with 12 bases matching TRBD2. The junction had 11 bases not matched to a gene; V was cut back by 3 bases and J by 4 bases. Germline V lookup: CDR1 DFQATT, CDR2 SNEGSKA (reference sequence). The CDR3 totals 17 residues. The CDR3 DNA follows: TGCAGTGCTAGCTTCTCTAGCGGGAGGGCAGGCGCAGATACGCAGTATTTT. Translation gives CSASFSSGRAGADTQYF.

This sequence joins TRBV5-1 and TRBJ1-2; a possible D gene is TRBD1 (5 bases). From germline, CDR1 is SGHRS and CDR2 YFSETQ. The CDR3 is made up of 14 amino acids. With 4 bases removed from V and 8 bases from J, the gap between germline ends came to 18 bases. The DNA for the CDR3 is TGCGCCAGCAGCGAACCGGAGGGGCGGAAGGGCTACACCTTC. It translates to CASSEPEGRKGYTF.

This clonotype has at least ten counts. CDR3 region: CSVDRQGGMGQYF. The CDR3 DNA reads as TGCAGCGTTGACAGGCAGGGCGGTATGGGGCAGTACTTC. V is TRBV29-1 and J is TRBJ2-7; TRBD1 might be the D (5 bases). The CDR3 has 13 residues. From germline, CDR1 is SQVTM and CDR2 ANQGSEA. V lost 3 bases, J lost 9 bases, and 18 bases lay in between.

In its sample, this clonotype was seen many times. This chain joins TRBV7-2 and TRBJ2-3; D call uncertain. Germline-derived CDR1 and CDR2 are SGHTA and FQGNSA. V lost 4 bases and J lost 0, with 8 bases in between. This CDR3 is built from 14 residues. The CDR3 nucleotides read TGTGCCAGCAGCTACTTAACCAGCACAGATACGCAGTATTTT. It codes for CASSYLTSTDTQYF.

In this sample, this clonotype turned up many times. The chain is built from TRBV6-2 or TRBV6-3 and TRBJ2-2, with 10 bases lining up with TRBD2. With 2 bases clipped from V and 5 bases from J, the junction kept 8 bases outside the gene matches. Germline V CDR1 and CDR2: MNHEY, SVGEGT. The CDR3 extends over 17 amino acids. CDR3 sequence reads: CASSYNQREGGTGELFF. In nucleotides, the CDR3 is TGTGCCAGCAGTTACAACCAGCGGGAGGGAGGGACCGGGGAGCTGTTTTTT.

This clonotype occurred many times. The chain joins TRBV4-3 to TRBJ2-2, with a possible D match to TRBD1 (6 bases). The CDR3 spans 17 residues. The germline gives CDR1 LGHNA, CDR2 YSLEER. V was cut by 5 bases and J by 2 bases, with 18 bases left in between. The CDR3 is CASSKFSGTSNTGELFF. Here the CDR3 DNA reads TGCGCCAGCAGCAAATTTTCCGGGACAAGCAACACCGGGGAGCTGTTTTTT.

V usage is TRBV20-1 and J usage is TRBJ1-1; D remains unclear. Trimming removed 1 base at V and 7 bases at J, with 16 bases between. This CDR3 spans 14 amino acids. CDR1 is DFQATT and CDR2 is SNEGSKA in the germline V gene (reference sequence). CDR3 nucleotide sequence: TGCAGTGCTAGAGCTGGGGAAGGGATGTGTGAAGCTTTCTTT. Its translation: CSARAGEGMCEAFF.

This clonotype was seen repeatedly, ten times or more. V gene TRBV6-5 combines with J gene TRBJ1-1, with D unclear. This CDR3 region has 13 residues. Germline V lookup: CDR1 MNHEY, CDR2 SVGAGI. The V end was cut by 0 bases, the J end by 3 bases, with 5 bases between. CDR3 DNA sequence: TGTGCCAGCAGTTACTCGACGGACACTGAAGCTTTCTTT. Residues: CASSYSTDTEAFF.

This clonotype was seen ten or more times. This sequence joins TRBV28 and TRBJ1-6; 9 bases agree with TRBD1. V lost 5 bases, J lost 10 bases, and 15 bases stayed unmatched. Germline V gives CDR1 MDHEN, CDR2 SYDVKM. The CDR3 has 17 amino acids. The CDR3 protein is CASSLATGTGKNSPLHF. The CDR3 DNA reads as TGTGCCAGCAGTCTAGCGACCGGGACAGGGAAGAACTCACCCCTCCACTTT.

This clonotype has ten or more counts. The V call is TRBV11-2, the J call TRBJ2-1; either TRBD1 or TRBD2 may fit D (5 bases each). Germline V gene data show CDR1 as SGHAT and CDR2 as FQNNGV. CDR3 size: 13 residues. V lost 4 bases and J lost 11, with 15 bases in between. The CDR3 DNA reads TGTGCCAGCAGCTCCAATCTGGGGGAGAAGCAGTTCTTC. Translation gives CASSSNLGEKQFF. Supplemented by reference TRBV11-2 and TRBJ2-1, the full variable domain reads EAGVAQSPRYKIIEKRQSVAFWCNPISGHATLYWYQQILGQGPKLLIQFQNNGVVDDSQLPKDRFSAERLKGVDSTLKIQPAKLEDSAVYLCASSSNLGEKQFFGPGTRLTVL.

This clonotype was recorded at least ten times. This sequence joins TRBV20-1 and TRBJ2-3, with D possibly called TRBD1 or TRBD2 (5 bases each). Germline CDR1 and CDR2: DFQATT and SNEGSKA (reference sequence). The CDR3 extends over 16 amino acids. The V gene lost 0 bases and the J gene lost 2 bases, with 15 bases spanning the gap. Written as DNA, the CDR3 is TGCAGTGCTAGAGATTGGGCAGGGAGAACCACAGATACGCAGTATTTT. Its translation is CSARDWAGRTTDTQYF.

V and J are TRBV4-3 and TRBJ1-2, with unresolved D. Trimming removed 0 bases from V and 7 bases from J, with 21 bases in between. Germline loops: CDR1 LGHNA, CDR2 YSLEER. This CDR3 contains 17 residues. DNA for the CDR3: TGCGCCAGCAGCCAAGATGGTCGGGCAGGTCATCAGCCTGGCTACACCTTC. Translating gives CASSQDGRAGHQPGYTF.

This clonotype occurred a few times. V gene TRBV28 combines with J gene TRBJ1-1; D remains ambiguous. Germline loops: CDR1 MDHEN, CDR2 SYDVKM. V was cut by 4 bases and J by 3 bases, with 12 bases left in between. The CDR3 is 14 residues long. CDR3 sequence reads: CASSSETVYTEAFF. CDR3 sequence (DNA): TGTGCCAGCAGTTCAGAAACGGTTTACACTGAAGCTTTCTTT.